These T cell receptor beta chains were read from a single sample in a study of blood T cell repertoires in COVID-19. Clones were read by immunoSEQ multiplex PCR, and TCRdb kept only the in-frame ones, dropping some. The sample lists tens of thousands of clones; about 86% were seen once. The source material was peripheral blood. These receptors all stem from a woman older than 75 in a cohort sampled during active or convalescent COVID-19. The CDR3 runs from the conserved cysteine through the conserved F or W. D genes are given only for firm matches. Clone size, where shown, is once, few, many, or a class for clones that have expanded.

clone size: -
D gene: -
V gene: TRBV30
J gene: TRBJ2-7
CDR3 protein: CAWEIGRGEQYF
CDR3 DNA: TGTGCCTGGGAGATAGGCAGGGGCGAGCAGTACTTC

clone size: -
D gene: -
V gene: TRBV21-1
J gene: TRBJ2-1
CDR3 protein: CASSIRVGEQFF
CDR3 DNA: TGTGCCAGCAGCATACGGGTGGGTGAGCAGTTCTTC

clone size: -
D gene: -
V gene: TRBV7-9
J gene: TRBJ1-2
CDR3 protein: CASSLDGGYGYTF
CDR3 DNA: TGTGCCAGCAGCTTAGACGGGGGCTATGGCTACACCTTC

clone size: -
D gene: -
V gene: TRBV9
J gene: TRBJ1-2
CDR3 protein: CASSVEDSPFYGYTF
CDR3 DNA: TGTGCCAGCAGCGTAGAGGACAGCCCCTTCTATGGCTACACCTTC

clone size: once
D gene: TRBD2
V gene: TRBV4-2
J gene: TRBJ2-3
CDR3 protein: CASSRTSGMRQSTDTQYF
CDR3 DNA: TGTGCCAGCAGCCGGACTAGCGGAATGAGGCAAAGCACAGATACGCAGTATTTT

clone size: -
D gene: -
V gene: TRBV11-2
J gene: TRBJ2-5
CDR3 protein: CASSLGRERTQYF
CDR3 DNA: TGTGCCAGCAGCTTAGGCCGGGAGAGGACCCAGTACTTC

clone size: -
D gene: TRBD1
V gene: TRBV2
J gene: TRBJ2-5
CDR3 protein: CASSRDSGETQYF
CDR3 DNA: TGTGCCAGCAGCCGGGACAGCGGAGAGACCCAGTACTTC

clone size: -
D gene: TRBD2
V gene: TRBV5-1
J gene: TRBJ2-1
CDR3 protein: CASKAGGTSGKNEQFF
CDR3 DNA: TGCGCCAGCAAGGCGGGAGGGACTAGCGGGAAGAATGAGCAGTTCTTC

clone size: -
D gene: TRBD1
V gene: TRBV27
J gene: TRBJ2-7
CDR3 protein: CASSSGQGARYEQYF
CDR3 DNA: TGTGCCAGCAGTTCCGGACAGGGGGCAAGGTACGAGCAGTACTTC

clone size: once
D gene: -
V gene: TRBV3-1/TRBV3-2
J gene: TRBJ2-6
CDR3 protein: CASSQDASTNVLTF
CDR3 DNA: TGTGCCAGCAGCCAAGATGCGAGCACCAACGTCCTGACTTTC

clone size: -
D gene: -
V gene: TRBV7-7
J gene: TRBJ2-5
CDR3 protein: CASSPGRRDETQYF
CDR3 DNA: TGTGCTAGCAGCCCGGGACGGAGGGACGAGACCCAGTACTTC

clone size: -
D gene: -
V gene: TRBV19
J gene: TRBJ2-5
CDR3 protein: CASSIQMEETQYF
CDR3 DNA: TGTGCCAGTAGTATACAGATGGAAGAGACCCAGTACTTC

clone size: -
D gene: -
V gene: TRBV28
J gene: TRBJ1-2
CDR3 protein: CASRESTGSYGYTF
CDR3 DNA: TGTGCCAGCAGGGAATCTACAGGGTCCTATGGCTACACCTTC

clone size: -
D gene: -
V gene: TRBV6-1
J gene: TRBJ2-4
CDR3 protein: CASSEAVGGRNIQYF
CDR3 DNA: TGTGCCAGCAGTGAAGCGGTCGGCGGCAGAAACATTCAGTACTTC

clone size: -
D gene: TRBD1
V gene: TRBV6-5
J gene: TRBJ2-2
CDR3 protein: CASSYSTGGSGELFF
CDR3 DNA: TGTGCCAGCAGTTACTCGACAGGGGGCTCCGGGGAGCTGTTTTTT

clone size: -
D gene: TRBD2
V gene: TRBV19
J gene: TRBJ2-5
CDR3 protein: CASSIHSSGRLETQYF
CDR3 DNA: TGTGCCAGTAGTATTCATTCTAGCGGGAGGCTAGAGACCCAGTACTTC

clone size: -
D gene: TRBD2
V gene: TRBV3-1/TRBV3-2
J gene: TRBJ2-7
CDR3 protein: CASSRGTSGTSEQYF
CDR3 DNA: TGTGCCAGCAGCCGTGGGACTAGCGGGACCTCCGAGCAGTACTTC

clone size: -
D gene: -
V gene: TRBV24-1
J gene: TRBJ2-3
CDR3 protein: CATSDPSGGTDTQYF
CDR3 DNA: TGTGCCACCAGTGACCCTTCTGGAGGCACAGATACGCAGTATTTT